Listed below are T cell receptor beta chains from one sample, sequenced in a study of CD8+ T cells in alopecia areata. The assay was immunoSEQ multiplex PCR, and TCRdb's table has in-frame clones only and misses some. This repertoire shows 200,000 to 250,000 clones, 57% found once; its top ten account for approximately 0.5%. Specimen: CD4+ T cells sorted from blood, collected at week 0. The receptors originated from a human donor with alopecia areata. The CDR3 runs from the conserved cysteine through the conserved F or W. The order of the fields is clone size, J gene, D gene, V gene, CDR3 protein, CDR3 DNA. The D gene is left open where the match is weak. The size of a clone is reported for some rows only, either as once, few or many, or as a class for expanded clones.

- | TRBJ2-1 | TRBD2 | TRBV14 | CASSPLASSYNEQFF | TGTGCCAGCAGCCCACTAGCGAGCTCCTACAATGAGCAGTTCTTC
- | TRBJ1-2 | TRBD1 | TRBV29-1 | CSVQRDSYGYTF | TGCAGCGTTCAAAGGGACAGTTATGGCTACACCTTC
few | TRBJ2-1 | - | TRBV7-2 | CASSLRQGTQGEQFF | TGTGCCAGCAGCTTGCGGCAGGGGACCCAAGGTGAGCAGTTCTTC
- | TRBJ2-4 | - | TRBV2 | CASRMDNLAKNIQYF | TGTGCCAGCAGGATGGACAACTTAGCCAAAAACATTCAGTACTTC
few | TRBJ2-3 | - | TRBV5-1 | CASTRQGELDTQYF | TGCGCCAGCACCAGACAAGGGGAATTGGATACGCAGTATTTT
- | TRBJ2-3 | - | TRBV5-1 | CASSLTTDTQYF | TGCGCCAGCAGCTTGACAACAGATACGCAGTATTTT
- | TRBJ2-7 | TRBD1 | TRBV5-6 | CASSYLAGTGANEQYF | TGTGCCAGCAGCTACCTCGCCGGGACAGGGGCCAACGAGCAGTACTTC
- | TRBJ1-1 | - | TRBV5-4 | CASRGDRRNTEAFF | TGTGCCAGCAGGGGTGACAGGCGGAACACTGAAGCTTTCTTT
few | TRBJ1-1 | - | TRBV30 | CAWSAGRLNTEAFF | TGTGCCTGGAGTGCCGGACGGTTGAACACTGAAGCTTTCTTT
- | TRBJ2-1 | TRBD2 | TRBV2 | CASRPSGTHSYNEQFF | TGTGCCAGCAGGCCTAGCGGGACGCACTCCTACAATGAGCAGTTCTTC
few | TRBJ2-5 | TRBD1 | TRBV27 | CASSMGARGPSDRTQYF | TGTGCCAGCTCGATGGGGGCAAGGGGGCCCTCTGATAGGACCCAGTACTTC
once | TRBJ1-2 | - | TRBV6-5 | CASSYASRGFGYTF | TGTGCCAGCAGTTACGCCTCTCGGGGATTTGGCTACACCTTC
- | TRBJ2-2 | TRBD2 | TRBV29-1 | CSVGLSGRDTGELFF | TGCAGCGTCGGCCTTAGCGGGAGAGACACCGGGGAGCTGTTTTTT
- | TRBJ2-7 | - | TRBV18 | CASSPDSTTKQYF | TGTGCCAGCTCACCTGACAGTACTACGAAGCAGTACTTC
- | TRBJ1-1 | - | TRBV10-3 | CAISESNRGEAFF | TGTGCCATCAGTGAGTCGAATAGGGGAGAAGCTTTCTTT
- | TRBJ2-3 | - | TRBV6-1 | CASTGGPQTDTQYF | TGTGCCAGCACCGGAGGGCCGCAGACAGATACGCAGTATTTT
- | TRBJ2-4 | TRBD1 | TRBV6-1 | CASSEGDRGDIQYF | TGTGCCAGCAGTGAAGGGGACAGGGGAGACATTCAGTACTTC
- | TRBJ1-5 | TRBD1 | TRBV27 | CASSGQGIAQPQHF | TGTGCCAGCTCGGGACAGGGCATAGCTCAGCCCCAGCATTTT
- | TRBJ1-2 | - | TRBV4-1 | CASSFRTPRLEGYTF | TGCGCCAGCAGTTTCAGGACACCTAGATTGGAAGGCTACACCTTC
- | TRBJ1-2 | - | TRBV5-4 | CASSYTLEPNYGYTF | TGTGCCAGCAGCTACACCTTGGAGCCTAACTATGGCTACACCTTC
few | TRBJ2-1 | TRBD2 | TRBV18 | CASSPVLAGLSYNEQFF | TGTGCCAGCTCACCCGTTCTAGCGGGGTTGTCCTACAATGAGCAGTTCTTC
- | TRBJ2-1 | - | TRBV7-3 | CASRGAESYNEQFF | TGTGCCAGCAGGGGTGCGGAATCCTACAATGAGCAGTTCTTC
- | TRBJ1-3 | TRBD1 | TRBV7-9 | CASSLTGDGGNTIYF | TGTGCCAGCAGCTTAACAGGGGATGGTGGAAACACCATATATTTT
- | TRBJ2-3 | - | TRBV7-6 | CASSPHFPTDTQYF | TGTGCCAGCAGCCCCCACTTCCCCACAGATACGCAGTATTTT
- | TRBJ1-2 | - | TRBV29-1 | CSVGPDRRYGYTF | TGCAGCGTTGGTCCGGACAGACGCTATGGCTACACCTTC
- | TRBJ1-1 | - | TRBV15 | CATSRELNTEAFF | TGTGCCACCAGCAGAGAGCTGAACACTGAAGCTTTCTTT
- | TRBJ2-7 | - | TRBV30 | CAWSVGPRSSYEQYF | TGTGCCTGGAGTGTAGGACCGAGGAGCTCCTACGAGCAGTACTTC
- | TRBJ1-1 | - | TRBV15 | CATSRGTYTEAFF | TGTGCCACCAGCAGAGGCACTTACACTGAAGCTTTCTTT
few | TRBJ1-3 | - | TRBV29-1 | CSVESPSSGNTIYF | TGCAGCGTTGAAAGTCCGAGCTCTGGAAACACCATATATTTT
- | TRBJ1-1 | - | TRBV7-9 | CASRPNTEAFF | TGTGCCAGCAGGCCAAACACTGAAGCTTTCTTT
- | TRBJ2-7 | TRBD1 | TRBV19 | CASTLGGQGAYEQYF | TGTGCCAGTACCCTAGGGGGACAGGGAGCCTACGAGCAGTACTTC
- | TRBJ1-2 | - | TRBV11-2 | CASSSPREALNYGYTF | TGTGCCAGCAGCTCCCCTCGGGAAGCTCTAAACTATGGCTACACCTTC
- | TRBJ1-1 | - | TRBV27 | CASSSLPPGRDTEAFF | TGTGCCAGCAGTTCCCTGCCCCCAGGGAGGGACACTGAAGCTTTCTTT
once | TRBJ1-4 | TRBD1 | TRBV30 | CAWSATGATNEKLFF | TGTGCCTGGAGTGCAACAGGGGCAACTAATGAAAAACTGTTTTTT